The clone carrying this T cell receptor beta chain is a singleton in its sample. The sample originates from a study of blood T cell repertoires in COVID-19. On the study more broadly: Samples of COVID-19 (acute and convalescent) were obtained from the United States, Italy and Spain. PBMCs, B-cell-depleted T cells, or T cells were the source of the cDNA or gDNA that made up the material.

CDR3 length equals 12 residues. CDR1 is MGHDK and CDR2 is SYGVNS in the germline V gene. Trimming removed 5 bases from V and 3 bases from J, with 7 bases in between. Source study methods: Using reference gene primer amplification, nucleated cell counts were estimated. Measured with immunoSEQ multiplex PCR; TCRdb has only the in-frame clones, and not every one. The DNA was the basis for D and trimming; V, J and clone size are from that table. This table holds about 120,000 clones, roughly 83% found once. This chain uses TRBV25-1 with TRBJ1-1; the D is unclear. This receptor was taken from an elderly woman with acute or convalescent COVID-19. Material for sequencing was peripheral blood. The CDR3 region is CASSNSYTEAFF. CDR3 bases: TGTGCCAGCAGTAACAGTTACACTGAAGCTTTCTTT. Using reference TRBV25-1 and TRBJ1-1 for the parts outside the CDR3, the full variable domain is EADIYQTPRYLVIGTGKKITLECSQTMGHDKMYWYQQDPGMELHLIHYSYGVNSTEKGDLSSESTVSRIRTEHFPLTLESARPSHTSQYLCASSNSYTEAFFGQGTRLTVV.